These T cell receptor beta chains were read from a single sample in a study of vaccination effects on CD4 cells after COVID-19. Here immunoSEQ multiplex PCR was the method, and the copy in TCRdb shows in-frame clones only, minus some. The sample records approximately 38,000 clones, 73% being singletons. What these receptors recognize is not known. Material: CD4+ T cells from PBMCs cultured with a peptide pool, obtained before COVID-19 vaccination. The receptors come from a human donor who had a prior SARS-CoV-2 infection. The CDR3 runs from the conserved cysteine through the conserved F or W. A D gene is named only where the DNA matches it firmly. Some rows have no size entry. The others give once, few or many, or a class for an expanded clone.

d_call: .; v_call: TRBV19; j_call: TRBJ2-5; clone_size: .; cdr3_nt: TGTGCCAGTAGTATGACGGACGGCCAAGAGACCCAGTACTTC; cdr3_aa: CASSMTDGQETQYF
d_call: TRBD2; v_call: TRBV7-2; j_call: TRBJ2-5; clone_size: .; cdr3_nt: TGTGCCAGCAGCCAAAGACCACTAGCGGGGAGAGCGGAGACCCAGTACTTC; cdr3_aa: CASSQRPLAGRAETQYF
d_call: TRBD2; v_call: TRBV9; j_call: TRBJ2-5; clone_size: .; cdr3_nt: TGTGCCAGCAGCGTAGGACTAGCGGGGGGGCACCAAGAGACCCAGTACTTC; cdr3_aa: CASSVGLAGGHQETQYF
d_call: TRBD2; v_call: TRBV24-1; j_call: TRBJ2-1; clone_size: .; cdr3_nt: TGTGCCACCAGTGACCCCCTCACTAGCGGGAGGGTCAATGAGCAGTTCTTC; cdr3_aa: CATSDPLTSGRVNEQFF
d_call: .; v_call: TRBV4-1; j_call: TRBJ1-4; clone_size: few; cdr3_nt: TGCGCCAGCAGCCAAGACTGGGAAGGGAAACTGTTTTTT; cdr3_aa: CASSQDWEGKLFF
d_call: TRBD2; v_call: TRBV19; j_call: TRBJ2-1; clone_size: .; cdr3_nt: TGTGCCAGTACCAACCCCCCCGGGACTAGCGGGACCCTTTCGCAGCAGTTCTTC; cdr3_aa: CASTNPPGTSGTLSQQFF
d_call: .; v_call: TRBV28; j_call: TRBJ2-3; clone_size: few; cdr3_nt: TGTGCCAGCAGTACTAACAGGGAGGTGGCAGATACGCAGTATTTT; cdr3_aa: CASSTNREVADTQYF
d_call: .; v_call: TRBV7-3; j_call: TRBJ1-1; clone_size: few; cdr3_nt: TGTGCCAGCAGCTTAGGTACAGGACTTTCCACTGAAGCTTTCTTT; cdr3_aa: CASSLGTGLSTEAFF
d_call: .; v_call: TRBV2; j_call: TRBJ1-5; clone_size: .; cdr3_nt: TGTGCCAGCAGCGGATTCGGGGACAGCAATCAGCCCCAGCATTTT; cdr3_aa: CASSGFGDSNQPQHF
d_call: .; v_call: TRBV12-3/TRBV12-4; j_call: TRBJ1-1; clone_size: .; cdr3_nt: TGTGCCAGCAGTTTCCTTGAAAACACTGAAGCTTTCTTT; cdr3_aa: CASSFLENTEAFF
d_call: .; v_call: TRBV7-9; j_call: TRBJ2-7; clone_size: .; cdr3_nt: TGTGCCAGCAGCTTGGGTGATCGCTACGAGCAGTACTTC; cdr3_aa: CASSLGDRYEQYF
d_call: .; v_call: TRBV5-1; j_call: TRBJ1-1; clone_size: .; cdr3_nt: TGCGCCAGCAGCAGAATGACACGAATGAACACTGAAGCTTTCTTT; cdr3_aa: CASSRMTRMNTEAFF
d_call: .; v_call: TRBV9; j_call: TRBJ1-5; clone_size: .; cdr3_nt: TGTGCCAGCAGCGTAGAAGGTAGGAGCAATCAGCCCCAGCATTTT; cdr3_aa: CASSVEGRSNQPQHF
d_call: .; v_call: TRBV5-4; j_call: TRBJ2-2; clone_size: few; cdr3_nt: TGTGCCAGCAGTTCTCCGTGGGATGCCGGGGAGCTGTTTTTT; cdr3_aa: CASSSPWDAGELFF
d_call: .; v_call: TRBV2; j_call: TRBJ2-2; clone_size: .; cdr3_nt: TGTGCCAGCAGAAGACAGCAAATAAACACCGGGGAGCTGTTTTTT; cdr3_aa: CASRRQQINTGELFF
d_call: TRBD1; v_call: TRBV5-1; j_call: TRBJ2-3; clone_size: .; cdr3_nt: TGCGCCAGCAGCCCGGAACAGGGGCTATACACAGATACGCAGTATTTT; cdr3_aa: CASSPEQGLYTDTQYF